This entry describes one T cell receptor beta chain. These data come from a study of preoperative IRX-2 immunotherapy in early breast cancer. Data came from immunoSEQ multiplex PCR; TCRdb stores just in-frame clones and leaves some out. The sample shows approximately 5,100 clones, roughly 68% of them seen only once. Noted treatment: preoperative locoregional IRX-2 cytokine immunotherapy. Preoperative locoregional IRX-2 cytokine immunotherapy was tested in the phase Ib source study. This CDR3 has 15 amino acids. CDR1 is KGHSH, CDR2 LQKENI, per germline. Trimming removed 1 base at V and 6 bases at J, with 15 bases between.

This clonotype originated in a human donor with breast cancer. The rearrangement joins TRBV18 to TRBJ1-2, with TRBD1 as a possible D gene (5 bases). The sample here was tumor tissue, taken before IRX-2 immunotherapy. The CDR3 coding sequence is TGTGCCAGCTCACCACGGGGCACCCCGCTAGATGGCTACACCTTC. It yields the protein CASSPRGTPLDGYTF.